The 10 T cell receptor beta chains reported below all come from one sample, sequenced in a study of shared clonotypes between healthy human individuals. Only CD45RO-negative cells positively selected for CCR7 counted as naive CD8 cells, so terminally differentiated effector memory CD45RA+ cells were excluded. The data were produced by immunoSEQ multiplex PCR, yet TCRdb's version contains in-frame clones alone and is incomplete. Among about 580,000 clones, roughly 98% were seen once, and the ten largest hold 0.3%. The sequenced material came from naive CD8+ T cells sorted from blood. These receptor sequences come from a man aged 30 to 45 in good health.

V gene TRBV30 combines with J gene TRBJ2-1; 9 positions agree with TRBD2. The length of the CDR3 is 17 residues. V gave up 0 bases and J gave up 2 bases; unmatched junction bases: 8. Germline values: CDR1 GTSNPN, CDR2 SVGIG (reference sequence). In DNA form, the CDR3 reads TGTGCCTGGAGTGTACTTGCGGGAGGGCTAACCTACAATGAGCAGTTCTTC. It is translated as CAWSVLAGGLTYNEQFF.

This chain connects TRBV4-3 to TRBJ2-1, with TRBD1 as a possible D gene (6 bases). Trimming left V 0 bases short and J 9 bases short, with 15 bases between. Germline CDR1 reads LGHNA; CDR2 reads YSLEER. This CDR3 is 15 amino acids long. The CDR3 DNA is TGCGCCAGCAGCCAAGAGACCCGGGGCAGGGGTGAGCAGTTCTTC. Protein: CASSQETRGRGEQFF.

The chain has TRBV11-2 and TRBJ2-7; D is uncertain. V was shortened by 1 base and J by 3 bases, with 7 bases between the two germline ends. The CDR3 has 13 residues. CDR1 and CDR2 from the germline V gene are SGHAT and FQNNGV. This CDR3 is CASSLGQFYEQYF. The CDR3 bases are TGTGCCAGCAGCTTAGGCCAGTTCTACGAGCAGTACTTC.

The J gene is TRBJ2-1, the V gene TRBV25-1; D is unclear. The CDR3 has 12 residues. Looked up from germline, CDR1 is MGHDK and CDR2 is SYGVNS. Trimming pared 6 bases from V and 9 bases from J, leaving 12 bases between. The CDR3 is CASRYQKGEQFF. CDR3 coding DNA: TGTGCCAGCAGGTACCAGAAGGGTGAGCAGTTCTTC.

The V and J genes are TRBV10-3 and TRBJ2-1; D might be TRBD2 (7 bases). The germline gives CDR1 ENHRY, CDR2 SYGVKD. The CDR3 sequence is 15 residues long. V gave up 3 bases and J gave up 7 bases, with 16 bases separating them. CDR3 amino acids: CAISDSGGVINEQFF. The CDR3 coding sequence is TGTGCCATCAGTGATTCGGGGGGCGTGATTAATGAGCAGTTCTTC.

This chain connects TRBV14 to TRBJ1-2, with TRBD1 matching 7 bases. Germline-derived CDR1 and CDR2 are SGHDN and FVKESK. CDR3 length: 16 amino acids. The J segment lost 5 bases and the V segment lost 2 bases, leaving 11 bases of the junction unmatched. The CDR3 is CASSQTGQRETYGYTF. The CDR3 DNA follows: TGTGCCAGCAGCCAAACGGGACAGCGAGAAACATATGGCTACACCTTC.

V and J are TRBV7-3 and TRBJ1-2; the D gene is possibly TRBD1 (6 bases). The V and J ends lost 3 bases and 4 bases respectively, with 21 bases between them. Germline CDR1 is SGHTA and CDR2 is FQGTGA. The CDR3 has 17 amino acids. The CDR3 spells CASSFNPMTGRFYGYTF. The CDR3 DNA is TGTGCCAGCAGCTTTAACCCGATGACAGGACGTTTCTATGGCTACACCTTC.

This clone was seen only once. The CDR3: CASSLGGDLTDYEQYF. The CDR3 DNA sequence: TGCGCCAGCAGCTTGGGAGGGGACCTCACGGACTACGAGCAGTACTTC. V is TRBV5-1 and J is TRBJ2-7, with D tentatively TRBD1 or TRBD2 (5 bases each). The V end was cut by 0 bases, the J end by 3 bases, with 16 bases between. Germline CDR1 reads SGHRS; CDR2 reads YFSETQ. The CDR3 sequence is 16 residues long.

The CDR3 coding sequence is TGTGCCAGCAGCAATGCCCTGGACAGGGGGTTTAATCAGCCCCAGCATTTT. Its translation is CASSNALDRGFNQPQHF. The chain carries TRBV7-2 and TRBJ1-5; 10 positions match TRBD1. Unmatched junction bases numbered 11, after V lost 5 bases and J lost 4 bases. Germline CDR1 reads SGHTA; CDR2 reads FQGNSA. The CDR3 covers 17 residues.

The rearrangement uses TRBV7-9 and TRBJ1-2, with D possibly TRBD1 on 6 matching bases. The CDR3 length is 17 residues. The V and J ends lost 0 bases and 4 bases respectively, with 18 bases between them. Germline V gene data show CDR1 as SEHNR and CDR2 as FQNEAQ (reference sequence). CDR3 DNA sequence: TGTGCCAGCAGCTTAGCGGGGGGGCGCCCGGAAATCTATGGCTACACCTTC. Translated: CASSLAGGRPEIYGYTF.